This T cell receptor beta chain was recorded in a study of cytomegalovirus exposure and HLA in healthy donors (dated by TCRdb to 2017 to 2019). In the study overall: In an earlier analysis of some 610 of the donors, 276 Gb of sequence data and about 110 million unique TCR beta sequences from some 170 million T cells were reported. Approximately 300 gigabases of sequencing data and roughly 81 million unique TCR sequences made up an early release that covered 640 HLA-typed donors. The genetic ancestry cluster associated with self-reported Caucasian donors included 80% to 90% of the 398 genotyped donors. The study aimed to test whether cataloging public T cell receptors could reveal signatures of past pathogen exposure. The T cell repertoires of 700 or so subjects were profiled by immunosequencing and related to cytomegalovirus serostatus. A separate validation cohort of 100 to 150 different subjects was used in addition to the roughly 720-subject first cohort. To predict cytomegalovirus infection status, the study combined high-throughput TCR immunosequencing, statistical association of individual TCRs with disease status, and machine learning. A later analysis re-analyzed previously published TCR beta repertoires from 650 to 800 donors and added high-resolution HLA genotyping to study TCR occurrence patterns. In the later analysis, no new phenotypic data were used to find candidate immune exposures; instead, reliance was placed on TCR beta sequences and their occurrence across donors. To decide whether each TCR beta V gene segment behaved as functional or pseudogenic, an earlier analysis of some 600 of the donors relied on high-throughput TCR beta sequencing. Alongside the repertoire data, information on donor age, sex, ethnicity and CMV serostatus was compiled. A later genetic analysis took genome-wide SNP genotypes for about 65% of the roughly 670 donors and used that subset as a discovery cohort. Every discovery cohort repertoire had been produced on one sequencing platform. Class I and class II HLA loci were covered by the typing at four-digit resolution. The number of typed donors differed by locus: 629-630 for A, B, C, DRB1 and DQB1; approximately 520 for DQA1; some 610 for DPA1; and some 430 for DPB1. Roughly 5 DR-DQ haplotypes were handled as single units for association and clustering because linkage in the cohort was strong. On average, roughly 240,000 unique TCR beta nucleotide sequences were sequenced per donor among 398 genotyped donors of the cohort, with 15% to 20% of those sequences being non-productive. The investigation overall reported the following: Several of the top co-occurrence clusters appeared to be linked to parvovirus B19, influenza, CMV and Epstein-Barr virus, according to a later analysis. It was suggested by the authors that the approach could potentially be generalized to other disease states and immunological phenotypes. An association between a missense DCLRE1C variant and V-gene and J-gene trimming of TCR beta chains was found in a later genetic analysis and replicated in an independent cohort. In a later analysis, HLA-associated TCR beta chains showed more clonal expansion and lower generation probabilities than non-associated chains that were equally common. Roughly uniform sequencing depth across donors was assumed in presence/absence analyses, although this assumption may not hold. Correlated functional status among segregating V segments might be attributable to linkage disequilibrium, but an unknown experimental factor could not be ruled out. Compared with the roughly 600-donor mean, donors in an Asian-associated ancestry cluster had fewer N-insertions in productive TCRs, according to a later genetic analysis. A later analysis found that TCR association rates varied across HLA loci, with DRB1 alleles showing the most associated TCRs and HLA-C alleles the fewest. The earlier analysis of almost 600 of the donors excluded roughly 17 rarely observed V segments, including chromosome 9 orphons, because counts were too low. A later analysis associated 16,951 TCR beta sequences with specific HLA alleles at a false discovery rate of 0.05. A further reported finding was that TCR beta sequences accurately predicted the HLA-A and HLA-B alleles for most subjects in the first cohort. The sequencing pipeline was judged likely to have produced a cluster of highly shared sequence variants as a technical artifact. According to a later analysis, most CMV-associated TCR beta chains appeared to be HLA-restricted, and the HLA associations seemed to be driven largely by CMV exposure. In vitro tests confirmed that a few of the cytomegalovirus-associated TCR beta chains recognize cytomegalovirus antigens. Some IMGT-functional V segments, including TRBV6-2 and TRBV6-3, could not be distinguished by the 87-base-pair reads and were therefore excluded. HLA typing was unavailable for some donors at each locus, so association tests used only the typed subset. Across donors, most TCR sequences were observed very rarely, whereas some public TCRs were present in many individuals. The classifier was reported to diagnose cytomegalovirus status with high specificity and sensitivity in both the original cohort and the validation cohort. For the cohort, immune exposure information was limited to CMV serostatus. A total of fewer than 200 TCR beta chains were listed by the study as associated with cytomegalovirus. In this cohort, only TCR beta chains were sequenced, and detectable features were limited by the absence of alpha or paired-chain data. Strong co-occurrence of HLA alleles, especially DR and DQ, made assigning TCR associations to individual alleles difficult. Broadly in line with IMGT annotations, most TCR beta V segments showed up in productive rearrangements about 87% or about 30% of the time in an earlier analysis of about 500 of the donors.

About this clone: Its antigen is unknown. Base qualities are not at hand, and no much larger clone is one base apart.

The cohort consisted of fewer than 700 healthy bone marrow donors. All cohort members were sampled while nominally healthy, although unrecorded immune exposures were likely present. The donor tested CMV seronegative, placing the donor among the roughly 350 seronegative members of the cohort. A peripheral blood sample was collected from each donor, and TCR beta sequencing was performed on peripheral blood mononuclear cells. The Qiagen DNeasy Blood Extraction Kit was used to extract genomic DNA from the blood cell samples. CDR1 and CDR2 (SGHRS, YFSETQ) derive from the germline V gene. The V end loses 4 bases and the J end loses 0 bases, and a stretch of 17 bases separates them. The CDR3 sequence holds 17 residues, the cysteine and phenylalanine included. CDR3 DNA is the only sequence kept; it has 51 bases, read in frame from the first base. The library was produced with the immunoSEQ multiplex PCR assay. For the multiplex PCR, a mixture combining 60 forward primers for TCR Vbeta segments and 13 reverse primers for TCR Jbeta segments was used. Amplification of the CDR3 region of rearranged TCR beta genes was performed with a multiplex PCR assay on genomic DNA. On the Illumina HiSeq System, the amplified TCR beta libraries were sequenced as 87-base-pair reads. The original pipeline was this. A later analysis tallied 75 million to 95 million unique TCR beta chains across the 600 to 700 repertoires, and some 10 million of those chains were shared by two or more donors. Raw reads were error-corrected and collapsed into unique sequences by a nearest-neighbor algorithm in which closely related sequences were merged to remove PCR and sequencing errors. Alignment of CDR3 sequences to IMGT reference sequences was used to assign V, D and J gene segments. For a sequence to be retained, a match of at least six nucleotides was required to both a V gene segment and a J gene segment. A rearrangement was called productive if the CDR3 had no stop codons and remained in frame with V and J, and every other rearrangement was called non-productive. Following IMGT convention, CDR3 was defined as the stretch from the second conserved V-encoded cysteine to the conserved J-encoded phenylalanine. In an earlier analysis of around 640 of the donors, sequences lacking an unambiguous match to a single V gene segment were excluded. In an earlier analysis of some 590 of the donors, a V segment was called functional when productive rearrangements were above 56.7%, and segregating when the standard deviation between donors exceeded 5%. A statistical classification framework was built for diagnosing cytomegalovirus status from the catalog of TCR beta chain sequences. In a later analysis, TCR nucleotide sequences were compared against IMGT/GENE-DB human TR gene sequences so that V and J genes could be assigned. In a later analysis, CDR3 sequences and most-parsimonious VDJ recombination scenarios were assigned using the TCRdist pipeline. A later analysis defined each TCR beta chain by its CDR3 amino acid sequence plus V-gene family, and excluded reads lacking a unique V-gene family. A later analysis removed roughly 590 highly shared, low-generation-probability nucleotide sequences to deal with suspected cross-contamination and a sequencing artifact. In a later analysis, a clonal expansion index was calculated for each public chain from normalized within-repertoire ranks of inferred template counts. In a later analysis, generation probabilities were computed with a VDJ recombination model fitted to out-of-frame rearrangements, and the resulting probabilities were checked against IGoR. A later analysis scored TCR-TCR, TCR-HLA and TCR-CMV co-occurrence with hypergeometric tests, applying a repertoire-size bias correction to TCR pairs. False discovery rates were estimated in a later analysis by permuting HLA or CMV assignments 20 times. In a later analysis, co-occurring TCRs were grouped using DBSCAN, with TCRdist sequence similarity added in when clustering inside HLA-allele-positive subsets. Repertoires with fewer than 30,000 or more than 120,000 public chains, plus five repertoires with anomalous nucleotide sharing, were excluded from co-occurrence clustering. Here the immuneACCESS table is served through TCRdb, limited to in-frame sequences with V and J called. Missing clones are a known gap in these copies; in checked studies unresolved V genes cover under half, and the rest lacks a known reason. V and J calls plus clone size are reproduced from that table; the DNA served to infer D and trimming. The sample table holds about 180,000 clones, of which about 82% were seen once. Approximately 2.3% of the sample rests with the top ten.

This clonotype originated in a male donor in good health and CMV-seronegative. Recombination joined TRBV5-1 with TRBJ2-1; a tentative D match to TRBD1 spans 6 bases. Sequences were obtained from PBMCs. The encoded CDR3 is CASSLTTGYSSYNEQFF. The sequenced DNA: TGCGCCAGCAGCCTAACCACAGGGTATAGCTCCTACAATGAGCAGTTCTTC.